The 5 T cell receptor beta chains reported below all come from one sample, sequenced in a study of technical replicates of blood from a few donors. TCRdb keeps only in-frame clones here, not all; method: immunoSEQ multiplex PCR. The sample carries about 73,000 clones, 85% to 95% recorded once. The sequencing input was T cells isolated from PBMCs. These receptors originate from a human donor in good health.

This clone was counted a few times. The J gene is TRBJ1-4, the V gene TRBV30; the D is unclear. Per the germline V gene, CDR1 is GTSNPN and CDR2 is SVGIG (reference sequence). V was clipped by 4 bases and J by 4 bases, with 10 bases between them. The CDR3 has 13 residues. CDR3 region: CAWTQVVNEKLFF. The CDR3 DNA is TGTGCCTGGACCCAGGTGGTTAATGAAAAACTGTTTTTT.

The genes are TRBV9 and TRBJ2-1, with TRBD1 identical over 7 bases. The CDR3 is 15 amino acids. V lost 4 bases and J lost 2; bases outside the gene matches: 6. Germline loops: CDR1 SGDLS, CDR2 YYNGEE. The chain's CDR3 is CASSPRQGPYNEQFF. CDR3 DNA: TGTGCCAGCAGCCCCCGACAGGGACCCTACAATGAGCAGTTCTTC.

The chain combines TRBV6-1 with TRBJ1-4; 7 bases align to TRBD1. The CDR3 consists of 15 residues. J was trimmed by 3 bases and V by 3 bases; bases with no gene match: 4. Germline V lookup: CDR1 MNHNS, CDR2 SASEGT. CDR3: CASSEAGTANEKLFF. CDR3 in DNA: TGTGCCAGCAGTGAGGCCGGGACAGCTAATGAAAAACTGTTTTTT.

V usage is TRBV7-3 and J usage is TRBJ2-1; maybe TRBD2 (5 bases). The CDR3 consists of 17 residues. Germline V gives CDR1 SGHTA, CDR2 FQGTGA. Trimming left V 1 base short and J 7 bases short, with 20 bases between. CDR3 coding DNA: TGTGCCAGCAGCTTAAGTGTTTCTAGGGCCGGGGAAAATGAGCAGTTCTTC. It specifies CASSLSVSRAGENEQFF.

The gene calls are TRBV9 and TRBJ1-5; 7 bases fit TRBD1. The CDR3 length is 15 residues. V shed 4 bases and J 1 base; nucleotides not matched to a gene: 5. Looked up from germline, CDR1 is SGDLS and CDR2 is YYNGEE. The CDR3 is CASSRQGASNQPQHF. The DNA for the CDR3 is TGTGCCAGCAGCAGACAGGGTGCGAGCAATCAGCCCCAGCATTTT.